This T cell receptor (beta chain) was recovered during a study of blood T cells in healthy people across ages. Regarding the study as a whole: The study found more naive CD4+ cells and higher diversity in long-lived than aged donors.

Concerning this clonotype itself: Its antigen remains unidentified.

Combining a sample-barcoded 5' primer with a J-beta primer mix, a second PCR ran for about 7 to 12 cycles. TCRdb reprocessed the 5' RACE reads with MiXCR, giving one entry per CDR3 protein. The sample holds over 1,200,000 distinct CDR3 sequences, roughly 59% seen once. Trimming stripped 9 bases from V and 4 bases from J, with 13 bases between. This CDR3 has 12 residues. Germline CDR1 reads SGHTA; CDR2 reads FQGNSA. Donors were systemically healthy Caucasian individuals from Russia aged roughly 6 to 100 years. This chain joins TRBV7-2 and TRBJ2-7; D might be TRBD1 (6 bases). This receptor was identified in a young man in good health. The sample taken for sequencing was blood. The CDR3 region has the DNA TGTGCCAGAAGCCCCCAGGGGTACGAGCAGTACTTC. Its protein product is CARSPQGYEQYF.